This T cell receptor (beta chain) derives from a study of CD8+CD57+ T cells in acquired aplastic anemia. Study summary: DNA from sorted CD4+ and CD8+ cells averaged about 3.2 ug. Study results and limitations: Between patients and controls, CD8+ Simpson's diversity did not vary significantly.

Patients chosen for sequencing had shown CD8+CD57+ cell expansion by flow cytometry. As a group, the patients uniformly had severe acquired aplastic anemia. Using genomic DNA as the template, TCR beta VDJ and CDR3 profiling was carried out. Each CDR3 protein gets one entry after TCRdb re-called the reads with MiXCR. The sample lists about 270,000 distinct CDR3 sequences; roughly 82% were seen once. Concerning this clonotype itself: Antigen unknown.

The CDR3 loop spans 14 amino acids. V lost 2 bases and J 6 bases, leaving 13 bases between the germline ends. The germline V gene encodes CDR1 MNHNS and CDR2 SASEGT. The sequenced material came from sorted CD4+, CD8+, or CD8+CD57+ T cells (not recorded which) from PBMCs. This rearrangement joins TRBV6-1 to TRBJ1-2, with D hard to call. The sequence was obtained from a human donor with aplastic anemia. The CDR3 sequence: CASSEIGEADGYTF. The CDR3 nucleotides read TGTGCCAGCAGTGAAATCGGGGAGGCGGATGGCTACACCTTC.